This TCR beta chain came from a study of OX40 agonist ivuxolimab in advanced cancers. This CDR3 spans 15 amino acids. The ends lost 0 bases at V and 6 bases at J; junction bases unmatched: 7. Germline lookup yields CDR1 SGDLS and CDR2 YYNGEE. General observations from the study: With doses of 0.1-3.0 mg/kg, partial responders showed among the lowest clonal expansion.

Here immunoSEQ multiplex PCR was the method, and the copy in TCRdb shows in-frame clones only, minus some. There are about 69,000 clones in the sample; 80% to 90% occur only once, and 5.5% to 6.5% lies in the top ten. Blood samples were obtained at baseline, cycle 4 day 1, and cycle 7 day 1. There are a few counts of this clone. The antigen is unknown. This sequence joins TRBV9 and TRBJ2-7; TRBD1 matches 9 bases. This specimen was CD4+ or CD8+ T cells sorted from blood, taken in a trial of the OX40 agonist ivuxolimab. The sequence derives from an adult with an advanced solid tumor such as melanoma, head and neck, liver or kidney cancer. The chain's CDR3 is CASSVGGQGPFEQYF. The CDR3 region has the DNA TGTGCCAGCAGCGTAGGGGGACAGGGCCCCTTCGAGCAGTACTTC.